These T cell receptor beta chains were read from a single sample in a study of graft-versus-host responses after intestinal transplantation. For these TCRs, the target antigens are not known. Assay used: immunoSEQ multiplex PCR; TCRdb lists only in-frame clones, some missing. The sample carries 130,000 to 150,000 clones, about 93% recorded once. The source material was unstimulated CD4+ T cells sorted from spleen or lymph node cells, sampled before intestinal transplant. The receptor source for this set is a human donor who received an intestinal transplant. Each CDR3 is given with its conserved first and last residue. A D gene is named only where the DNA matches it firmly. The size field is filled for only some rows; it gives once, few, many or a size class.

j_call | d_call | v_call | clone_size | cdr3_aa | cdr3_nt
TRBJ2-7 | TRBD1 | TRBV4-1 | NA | CASSQGDRTANSYEQYF | TGCGCCAGCAGCCAAGGGGACAGGACCGCGAACTCCTACGAGCAGTACTTC
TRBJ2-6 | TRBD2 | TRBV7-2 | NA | CASRILAGDSGANVLTF | TGTGCCAGCAGAATCCTAGCGGGGGACTCTGGGGCCAACGTCCTGACTTTC
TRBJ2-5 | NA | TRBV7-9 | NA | CASSRIEGRETQYF | TGTGCCAGCAGCCGGATCGAGGGACGGGAGACCCAGTACTTC
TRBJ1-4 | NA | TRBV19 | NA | CASSTIIVGETNEKLFF | TGTGCCAGTAGTACCATCATTGTCGGGGAGACTAATGAAAAACTGTTTTTT
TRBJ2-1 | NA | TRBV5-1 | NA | CASSLGQNEQFF | TGCGCCAGCAGCTTGGGACAGAATGAGCAGTTCTTC
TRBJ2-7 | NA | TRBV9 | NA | CASSVVGGGTYEQYF | TGTGCCAGCAGCGTAGTAGGGGGGGGCACCTACGAGCAGTACTTC
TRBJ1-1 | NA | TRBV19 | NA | CASSIARGKTEAFF | TGTGCCAGTAGTATCGCCAGGGGTAAGACTGAAGCTTTCTTT
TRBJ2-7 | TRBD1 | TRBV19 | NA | CASRRDRSYEQYF | TGTGCCAGTAGAAGGGACAGATCCTACGAGCAGTACTTC
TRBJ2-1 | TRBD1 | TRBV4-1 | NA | CASSVDRVTYNEQFF | TGCGCCAGCAGCGTAGACAGGGTCACATACAATGAGCAGTTCTTC
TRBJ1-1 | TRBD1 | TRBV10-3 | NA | CAIIKTGVNTEAFF | TGTGCCATCATTAAGACAGGGGTTAACACTGAAGCTTTCTTT
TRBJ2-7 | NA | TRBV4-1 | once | CASSQDAPPRAYEQYF | TGCGCCAGCAGCCAAGATGCCCCCCCCAGAGCCTACGAGCAGTACTTC
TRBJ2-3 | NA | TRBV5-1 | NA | CASRESSGTSKDTQYF | TGCGCCAGCAGGGAGTCCTCCGGGACCTCCAAGGATACGCAGTATTTT
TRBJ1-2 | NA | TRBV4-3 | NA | CASSQDRREVDGYTF | TGCGCCAGCAGCCAAGATCGCAGGGAGGTTGATGGCTACACCTTC
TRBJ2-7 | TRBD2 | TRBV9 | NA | CASSELAGGYEQYF | TGTGCCAGCAGCGAACTAGCGGGAGGGTACGAGCAGTACTTC
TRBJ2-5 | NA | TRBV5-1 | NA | CASSLGTAQETQYF | TGCGCCAGCAGCTTGGGGACAGCCCAAGAGACCCAGTACTTC
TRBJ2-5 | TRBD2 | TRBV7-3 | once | CASSLTGLAEETQYF | TGTGCCAGCAGCTTAACCGGACTAGCGGAAGAGACCCAGTACTTC
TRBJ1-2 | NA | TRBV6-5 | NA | CASSRQFPYGYTF | TGTGCCAGCAGTAGACAGTTTCCCTATGGCTACACCTTC